The 29 T cell receptor beta chains below come from one sample, sequenced in a study of human T cells and chemical hapten exposure. The sample's time point: patch test 2, 6 weeks after DPC sensitization. Treatment denoted: therapeutic diphenylcyclopropenone sensitization with weekly scalp DPC. TCRdb re-derived calls from the RACE reads in MiXCR, one entry per CDR3 protein. Among more than 70,000 distinct CDR3 sequences listed, under 14% were seen once. The source material was whole blood, sampled in connection with sensitization to the hapten diphenylcyclopropenone (DPC). These TCRs come from a man in his late teens or twenties with alopecia areata. Some clones in this sample may be carry-over from other donors' samples.

V gene TRBV12-3 or TRBV12-4 combines with J gene TRBJ2-5; D call uncertain. V was shortened by 6 bases and J by 1 base, with 21 bases between the two germline ends. The CDR3 sequence is 17 residues long. The CDR3 spells CASRLGRLDTLQETQYF. The CDR3 bases are TGTGCCAGCAGACTCGGACGGTTGGATACACTCCAAGAGACCCAGTACTTC.

Many counts were recorded for this clonotype. This chain uses TRBV6-2 or TRBV6-3 with TRBJ2-7, with D possibly TRBD1 on 5 matching bases. Germline V gene sequence: CDR1 MNHEY, CDR2 SVGEGT. V gave up 4 bases and J gave up 0 bases, with 7 bases separating them. The CDR3 is made up of 13 amino acids. The CDR3 DNA follows: TGTGCCAGCAGTTGGGGCCCCTCCTACGAGCAGTACTTC. Translation gives CASSWGPSYEQYF.

This clonotype has ten or more counts. This CDR3 reads CASSEQTDTQYF. The DNA for the CDR3 is TGTGCCAGCAGTGAACAAACAGATACGCAGTATTTT. The chain couples TRBV6-1 to TRBJ2-3; D uncertain. V was cut by 2 bases and J by 3 bases, with 3 bases left in between. The CDR3 loop spans 12 amino acids. Germline assignment: CDR1 MNHNS and CDR2 SASEGT.

This clonotype was picked up many times. The chain has TRBV28 and TRBJ1-1; D is ambiguous. Germline V gives CDR1 MDHEN, CDR2 SYDVKM. V was shortened by 6 bases and J by 0 bases, with 5 bases between the two germline ends. The CDR3 covers 12 residues. CDR3 protein: CASSLMNTEAFF. CDR3 DNA sequence: TGTGCCAGCAGCCTAATGAACACTGAAGCTTTCTTT.

This clonotype was observed many times. The V call is TRBV6-5, the J call TRBJ2-1; tentative D call: TRBD1 (5 bases). CDR3 length: 15 amino acids. V lost 6 bases and J lost 0, with 12 bases in between. Germline assignment: CDR1 MNHEY and CDR2 SVGAGI. The CDR3 protein is CASSPETVSYNEQFF. For the CDR3, the DNA is TGTGCCAGCAGCCCTGAGACAGTCTCCTACAATGAGCAGTTCTTC.

This chain uses TRBV6-2 or TRBV6-3 with TRBJ2-7, with D tentatively TRBD1 or TRBD2 (6 bases each). Germline-derived CDR1 and CDR2 are MNHEY and SVGEGT. V was cut by 2 bases and J by 5 bases, with 13 bases left in between. The CDR3 consists of 14 residues. CDR3 nucleotides: TGTGCCAGCAGTTACGGAATAGGGGGGCACGAGCAGTACTTC. Its protein product is CASSYGIGGHEQYF.

This clonotype was counted a few times. V usage is TRBV7-2 and J usage is TRBJ2-3; 9 bases agree with TRBD1. Germline V gene lookup returns CDR1 SGHTA and CDR2 FQGNSA. The CDR3 is 16 amino acids. V shed 1 base and J 4 bases; nucleotides not matched to a gene: 6. CDR3 bases: TGTGCCAGCAGCTTAGGGGAGACAGGGGGAGCAGATACGCAGTATTTT. Translated, it gives CASSLGETGGADTQYF.

The sample holds a few counts of this clonotype. The chain is built from TRBV7-8 and TRBJ2-3; 8 bases map to TRBD2. The V segment lost 3 bases and the J segment 6 bases; nucleotides outside the gene matches: 8. The CDR3 runs 15 residues. Germline V gives CDR1 SGHVS, CDR2 FQNEAQ. CDR3 DNA sequence: TGTGCCAGCAGCTTTTACGGGGGGGCAACTGATACGCAGTATTTT. Amino acids: CASSFYGGATDTQYF.

The sample holds a few counts of this clonotype. Since a much larger clone is just one base distant, this may be a read error. The gene calls are TRBV28 and TRBJ1-1; 8 nucleotides line up with TRBD1. The CDR3 consists of 14 residues. J was trimmed by 1 base and V by 5 bases; bases with no gene match: 3. Germline V lookup: CDR1 MDHEN, CDR2 SYDVKM. As DNA, the CDR3 is TGTGCCAGCAGTGCCGGGACAGGGAACACTGAAGCTTTCTTT. It yields the protein CASSAGTGNTEAFF. The full variable domain, rest sourced from reference TRBV28 and TRBJ1-1, is DVKVTQSSRYLVKRTGEKVFLECVQDMDHENMFWYRQDPGLGLRLIYFSYDVKMKEKGDIPEGYSVSREKKERFSLILESASTNQTSMYLCASSAGTGNTEAFFGQGTRLTVV.

This clonotype was observed many times. This chain links TRBV2 with TRBJ2-2, with D tentatively TRBD2 (5 bases). The CDR3 extends over 13 amino acids. The germline V gene encodes CDR1 SNHLY and CDR2 FYNNEI. V lost 4 bases and J lost 5, with 8 bases in between. CDR3 DNA sequence: TGTGCCAGCAGTGTAGGGAGAACCGGGGAGCTGTTTTTT. Protein sequence: CASSVGRTGELFF.

This clonotype was observed a few times. The CDR3 reads CASSLRLGPPGLAGEADTQYF. Here the CDR3 DNA reads TGTGCCAGCAGCTTAAGATTGGGCCCACCGGGACTAGCGGGAGAGGCAGATACGCAGTATTTT. The chain is built from TRBV7-9 and TRBJ2-3, with TRBD2 identical over 14 bases. Germline V gene sequence: CDR1 SEHNR, CDR2 FQNEAQ (reference sequence). The CDR3 is 21 amino acids. V shed 2 bases, J shed 4 bases, and the junction held 17 bases outside the gene matches.

The V and J genes are TRBV7-4 and TRBJ1-3, with 7 bases that match TRBD1. V shed 5 bases and J 2 bases; nucleotides not matched to a gene: 6. The CDR3 sequence is 15 residues long. In germline, CDR1 is SGHVT, CDR2 SQSDAQ. CDR3 amino acids: CASSTGQFTGNTIYF. CDR3 nucleotides: TGTGCCAGCAGCACGGGACAGTTCACTGGAAACACCATATATTTT.

Ten or more counts support this clonotype. The chain uses TRBV4-1 and TRBJ2-1; D is unclear. The V end was cut by 3 bases, the J end by 1 base, with 19 bases between. The CDR3 extends over 18 amino acids. The germline V gene has CDR1 MGHRA and CDR2 YSYEKL. CDR3: CASSHVYPPGVSYNEQFF. CDR3 DNA sequence: TGCGCCAGCAGCCATGTATATCCCCCTGGGGTGTCCTACAATGAGCAGTTCTTC.

This clonotype came up many times. The genes are TRBV10-3 and TRBJ1-1, with 7 bases fitting TRBD1. Germline CDR1 and CDR2: ENHRY and SYGVKD. The trim removed 4 bases at V and 1 base at J, leaving 6 bases unmatched. The CDR3 has 15 amino acids. The CDR3 DNA follows: TGTGCCATCAGTGGGAGGGACAGAGAGAACACTGAAGCTTTCTTT. The encoded protein is CAISGRDRENTEAFF.

The chain joins TRBV29-1 to TRBJ2-2; D is unclear. The germline V gene encodes CDR1 SQVTM and CDR2 ANQGSEA. V was trimmed by 4 bases and J by 5 bases, leaving 11 bases between them. The CDR3 extends over 13 amino acids. CDR3 protein: CSVGPERTGELFF. CDR3 bases: TGCAGCGTTGGGCCCGAACGGACCGGGGAGCTGTTTTTT.

This clonotype was observed many times. The chain joins TRBV12-3 or TRBV12-4 to TRBJ1-1; maybe TRBD1 (5 bases). This CDR3 has 13 residues. Trimming removed 3 bases at V and 1 base at J, with 6 bases between. The CDR3 DNA is TGTGCCAGCAGTTTTGGGGGGAACACTGAAGCTTTCTTT. It is translated as CASSFGGNTEAFF.

The rearrangement links TRBV12-3 or TRBV12-4 to TRBJ2-7; 9 bases are a match to TRBD1. V trimming: 6 bases; J trimming: 2 bases; junction bases outside the gene matches: 5. The CDR3 consists of 14 residues. DNA of the CDR3: TGTGCCAGCAGCAAGGGACAGGGCGCCTACGAGCAGTACTTC. This translates into CASSKGQGAYEQYF.

This chain connects TRBV27 to TRBJ1-2; 9 positions agree with TRBD1. CDR1 MNHEY and CDR2 SMNVEV come from the germline V gene (reference sequence). Trimming removed 6 bases from V and 5 bases from J; junction bases left unmatched: 13. The CDR3 consists of 16 residues. The DNA of the CDR3 is TGTGCCAGCAGACATAAAACAGGGGGCGCCCTGTATGGCTACACCTTC. Its protein product is CASRHKTGGALYGYTF.

This clonotype has at least ten counts. This chain links TRBV7-9 with TRBJ1-1, with D possibly being TRBD1 (6 bases). This CDR3 comprises 17 residues. CDR1 is SEHNR, CDR2 FQNEAQ, per germline (reference sequence). The V and J ends lost 3 bases and 1 base respectively, with 18 bases between them. Here the CDR3 DNA reads TGTGCCAGCAGCTTCGGAGGTTGGACAGCCAGGAACACTGAAGCTTTCTTT. This codes for CASSFGGWTARNTEAFF.

CDR3 nucleotides: TGCAGCGTTGAAGCTAGCTTCGGTGGCAATGAGCAGTTCTTC. It encodes CSVEASFGGNEQFF. The chain uses TRBV29-1 and TRBJ2-1, with a possible D match to TRBD2 (5 bases). The CDR3 contains 14 residues. The V gene lost 1 base and the J gene lost 6 bases, with 13 bases spanning the gap. Germline V gene data show CDR1 as SQVTM and CDR2 as ANQGSEA.

J is TRBJ2-4 and V is TRBV7-8, with D perhaps being TRBD1 or TRBD2 (5 bases each). Germline assignment: CDR1 SGHVS and CDR2 FQNEAQ. Trimming left V 5 bases short and J 5 bases short, with 10 bases between. The CDR3 consists of 13 residues. The CDR3 is CASSGDGQNIQYF. The CDR3 DNA is TGTGCCAGCAGCGGGGACGGACAAAACATTCAGTACTTC.

The chain uses TRBV6-2 or TRBV6-3 and TRBJ2-2, with D hard to call. Germline V gives CDR1 MNHEY, CDR2 SVGEGT. V was cut by 3 bases and J by 7 bases, with 12 bases left in between. This CDR3 has 14 amino acids. The CDR3 here is CASSYSGRSGELFF. DNA for the CDR3: TGTGCCAGCAGTTATTCGGGCAGGAGCGGGGAGCTGTTTTTT.

This clonotype was seen only a few times. V usage is TRBV6-5 and J usage is TRBJ2-2; 9 bases agree with TRBD1. The CDR3 extends over 18 amino acids. Germline CDR1 reads MNHEY; CDR2 reads SVGAGI. Germline trimming cut 6 bases from V and 7 bases from J; bases unmatched to any gene: 18. The CDR3 here is CASSLLGRRDRADGELFF. The CDR3, as DNA: TGTGCCAGCAGCTTACTAGGGCGGCGGGACAGGGCGGACGGGGAGCTGTTTTTT.

V usage is TRBV28 and J usage is TRBJ1-5; the D gene is possibly TRBD1 (5 bases). The CDR3 extends over 15 amino acids. Per the germline V gene, CDR1 is MDHEN and CDR2 is SYDVKM. Trimming stripped 5 bases from V and 5 bases from J, with 16 bases between. Here the CDR3 reads CASSNEGAWHQPQHF. CDR3 coding DNA: TGTGCCAGCAGTAACGAAGGGGCCTGGCATCAGCCCCAGCATTTT.

This clonotype was seen ten or more times. The chain combines TRBV4-2 with TRBJ2-7; 7 nucleotides line up with TRBD1. CDR1 is LGHNA, CDR2 YNFKEQ, per germline. V lost 0 bases and J lost 4; bases outside the gene matches: 0. The CDR3 is 13 residues long. CDR3 loop: CASSQEDRYEQYF. The CDR3 nucleotides read TGTGCCAGCAGCCAAGAGGACAGGTACGAGCAGTACTTC.

This clonotype was found a few times. The genes are TRBV5-6 and TRBJ2-5, with TRBD2 identical over 7 bases. With V trimmed by 0 bases and J by 5 bases, 4 bases remained unmatched. Germline CDR1 and CDR2: SGHDT and YYEEEE. The CDR3 consists of 14 residues. The chain's CDR3 is CASSLGASGETQYF. The CDR3 coding sequence is TGTGCCAGCAGCTTGGGGGCTAGCGGCGAGACCCAGTACTTC.

The rearrangement joins TRBV4-3 to TRBJ1-1, with D possibly being TRBD1 (5 bases). CDR1 is LGHNA and CDR2 is YSLEER in the germline V gene. This CDR3 has 14 residues. With 0 bases removed from V and 5 bases from J, the gap between germline ends came to 10 bases. In nucleotides, the CDR3 is TGCGCCAGCAGCCAAGATCCAGGGTTGACTGAAGCTTTCTTT. The encoded protein is CASSQDPGLTEAFF.

J is TRBJ1-1 and V is TRBV20-1; a possible D gene is TRBD1 (5 bases). Trimming took 4 bases from V and 0 from J, leaving 12 bases between them. Germline CDR1 reads DFQATT; CDR2 reads SNEGSKA (reference sequence). This CDR3 has 14 residues. DNA of the CDR3: TGCAGTGCTATTAGACAGATCATGAACACTGAAGCTTTCTTT. Amino acids: CSAIRQIMNTEAFF.

The chain couples TRBV5-1 to TRBJ1-4; D is perhaps TRBD1 (5 bases). Deletions cut 2 bases from V and 3 bases from J, with 8 bases between. Germline V gene data show CDR1 as SGHRS and CDR2 as YFSETQ. The CDR3 runs 14 residues. The CDR3 reads CASSFLGANEKLFF. The CDR3 region has the DNA TGCGCCAGCAGCTTCCTAGGGGCTAATGAAAAACTGTTTTTT.